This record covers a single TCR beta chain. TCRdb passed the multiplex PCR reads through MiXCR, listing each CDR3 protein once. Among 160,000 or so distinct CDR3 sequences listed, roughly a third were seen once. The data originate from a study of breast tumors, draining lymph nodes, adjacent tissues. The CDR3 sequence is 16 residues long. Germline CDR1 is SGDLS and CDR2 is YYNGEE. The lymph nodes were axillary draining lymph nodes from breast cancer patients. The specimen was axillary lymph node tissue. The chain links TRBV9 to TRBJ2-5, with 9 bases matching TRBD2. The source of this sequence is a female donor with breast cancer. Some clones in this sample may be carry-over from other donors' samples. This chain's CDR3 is CARDRFHSGGQETQYF. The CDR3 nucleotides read TGTGCTAGAGATCGGTTCCATAGCGGGGGACAAGAGACCCAGTACTTC. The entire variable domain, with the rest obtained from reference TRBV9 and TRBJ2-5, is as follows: DSGVTQTPKHLITATGQRVTLRCSPRSGDLSVYWYQQSLDQGLQFLIQYYNGEERAKGNILERFSAQQFPDLHSELNLSSLELGDSALYFCARDRFHSGGQETQYFGPGTRLLVL.